The rows below give T cell receptor beta chains drawn from one sample of a study of blood T cell repertoires in COVID-19. Method: immunoSEQ multiplex PCR; TCRdb's copy keeps in-frame clones and lacks some. The sample has some 270,000 clones; approximately 85% are singletons. The sequenced sample was peripheral blood. These receptors all come from a woman between 65 and 79 years old with acute or convalescent COVID-19. Each CDR3 is given with its conserved first and last residue. D genes are given only for firm matches. Part of the rows lack a size; the others show once, few, many or a class for expanded clones.

clone_size	j_call	v_call	d_call	cdr3_aa	cdr3_nt
once	TRBJ1-1	TRBV7-9	TRBD1	CASSLGTGNTEAFF	TGTGCCAGCAGCTTAGGGACAGGGAACACTGAAGCTTTCTTT
-	TRBJ2-1	TRBV27	TRBD2	CASAKTGRGGPGEQFF	TGTGCCAGCGCAAAGACGGGACGGGGGGGCCCGGGTGAGCAGTTCTTC
-	TRBJ2-3	TRBV12-3/TRBV12-4	-	CASSLDSYTQYF	TGTGCCAGCAGTCTCGACAGTTATACGCAGTATTTT
-	TRBJ1-1	TRBV7-9	TRBD1	CASSSSGGRGTEAFF	TGTGCCAGCAGCTCCTCAGGGGGCAGGGGCACTGAAGCTTTCTTT
-	TRBJ1-5	TRBV29-1	-	CSVRGGSGSQPQHF	TGCAGCGTCCGAGGAGGGTCGGGGAGTCAGCCCCAGCATTTT
once	TRBJ1-1	TRBV2	-	CASSEARTRDTEAFF	TGTGCCAGCAGTGAAGCTCGGACAAGAGACACTGAAGCTTTCTTT
-	TRBJ2-2	TRBV19	-	CARNPPHCGTADTGELFF	TGTGCCAGGAATCCCCCCCACTGCGGGACAGCGGACACCGGGGAGCTGTTTTTT
-	TRBJ1-2	TRBV7-6	TRBD1	CASSSGGGYTF	TGTGCCAGCAGCTCAGGGGGCGGCTACACCTTC
once	TRBJ1-2	TRBV29-1	-	CSVEHSRADYGYTF	TGCAGCGTTGAACACTCCAGGGCTGACTATGGCTACACCTTC
-	TRBJ2-3	TRBV30	-	CAWSGVTDTQYF	TGTGCCTGGAGCGGGGTCACAGATACGCAGTATTTT
-	TRBJ1-1	TRBV4-1	-	CASSQGSRGDTEAFF	TGCGCCAGCAGCCAAGGTTCACGGGGGGACACTGAAGCTTTCTTT
-	TRBJ1-5	TRBV27	-	CASSLESNQPQHF	TGTGCCAGCAGTTTGGAGAGCAATCAGCCCCAGCATTTT
-	TRBJ1-2	TRBV15	-	CATSGRTDPYLGYTF	TGTGCCACCAGCGGAAGGACAGATCCTTATTTGGGCTACACCTTC
-	TRBJ2-3	TRBV15	-	CATSRSPSRVGTQYF	TGTGCCACCAGCAGGAGTCCTAGCCGGGTAGGTACGCAGTATTTT
once	TRBJ1-4	TRBV25-1	-	CASSDRGATNEKLFF	TGTGCCAGCAGTGACCGGGGGGCAACTAATGAAAAACTGTTTTTT
once	TRBJ1-2	TRBV7-9	TRBD1	CASSPPGQGKKGYTF	TGTGCCAGCAGCCCCCCGGGACAGGGAAAAAAAGGCTACACCTTC
-	TRBJ2-1	TRBV2	TRBD2	CASGKGRVGNNEQFF	TGTGCCAGCGGCAAAGGGAGGGTAGGGAACAATGAGCAGTTCTTC
-	TRBJ2-1	TRBV5-6	-	CASSSSSGSSSYNEQFF	TGTGCCAGCAGCTCGAGTAGCGGATCTAGCTCCTACAATGAGCAGTTCTTC
-	TRBJ1-5	TRBV6-1	-	CASSEVAGQPQHF	TGTGCCAGCAGTGAAGTGGCGGGCCAGCCCCAGCATTTT
-	TRBJ1-5	TRBV18	-	CASSPTAPGSNQPQHF	TGTGCCAGCTCACCAACAGCCCCCGGAAGCAATCAGCCCCAGCATTTT
-	TRBJ1-1	TRBV2	-	CASSEGQGWEAFF	TGTGCCAGCAGTGAAGGTCAGGGGTGGGAGGCTTTCTTT
-	TRBJ1-4	TRBV3-1/TRBV3-2	-	CASSHRGSLFF	TGTGCCAGCAGCCACAGGGGTTCACTGTTTTTT
-	TRBJ1-2	TRBV6-1	-	CASSDQGTYGYTF	TGTGCCAGCAGTGACCAGGGAACTTATGGCTACACCTTC
-	TRBJ1-2	TRBV29-1	-	CSVEDPPQANGYTF	TGCAGCGTTGAAGATCCGCCCCAGGCCAATGGCTACACCTTC
-	TRBJ2-3	TRBV7-2	TRBD2	CASSPLSGGRTDTQYF	TGTGCCAGCAGCCCCCTTAGCGGGGGACGCACAGATACGCAGTATTTT
-	TRBJ2-5	TRBV30	TRBD2	CAWSVGGANLPETQYF	TGTGCCTGGAGTGTCGGGGGGGCCAACCTTCCAGAGACCCAGTACTTC
-	TRBJ1-2	TRBV4-1	-	CASRQGVANYGYTF	TGCGCCAGCAGGCAGGGCGTAGCTAACTATGGCTACACCTTC
-	TRBJ1-1	TRBV5-1	-	CASSLGQTTEAFF	TGCGCCAGCAGCTTGGGACAGACCACTGAAGCTTTCTTT
-	TRBJ2-2	TRBV5-1	-	CASSLGPLGATGELFF	TGCGCCAGCAGCTTGGGTCCCTTGGGAGCCACCGGGGAGCTGTTTTTT
-	TRBJ2-3	TRBV10-3	TRBD2	CASRLAGDLTDTQYF	TGTGCCAGTAGACTAGCGGGGGATCTCACAGATACGCAGTATTTT
-	TRBJ2-7	TRBV29-1	-	CSVDDSGEQYF	TGCAGCGTGGATGACAGTGGCGAGCAGTACTTC
-	TRBJ1-2	TRBV7-9	-	CAWGGFRNYGYTF	TGTGCCTGGGGGGGGTTTCGAAACTATGGCTACACCTTC
-	TRBJ2-3	TRBV7-8	-	CASSARVWVTDTQYF	TGTGCCAGCAGCGCCAGGGTTTGGGTCACAGATACGCAGTATTTT
-	TRBJ1-2	TRBV12-3/TRBV12-4	TRBD1	CASNPGQGLRYTF	TGTGCCAGCAACCCCGGACAGGGTCTTCGCTACACCTTC
-	TRBJ2-5	TRBV19	TRBD1	CASSIPGQAAGETQYF	TGTGCCAGTAGTATCCCGGGACAGGCCGCGGGGGAGACCCAGTACTTC
-	TRBJ2-7	TRBV6-5	-	CASTRIGVHEQYF	TGTGCCAGCACTCGTATCGGGGTCCACGAGCAGTACTTC
-	TRBJ1-1	TRBV7-9	-	CASSFWRAGDTEAFF	TGTGCCAGCAGCTTTTGGAGGGCTGGGGACACTGAAGCTTTCTTT
-	TRBJ1-4	TRBV7-9	TRBD1	CASSFTGGGEKLFF	TGTGCCAGCAGCTTTACAGGGGGTGGTGAAAAACTGTTTTTT
-	TRBJ1-6	TRBV30	-	CAWSVNTRSYNSPLHF	TGTGCCTGGAGTGTAAACACCCGCTCCTATAATTCACCCCTCCACTTT
-	TRBJ2-3	TRBV9	TRBD2	CASSKGRGGQDTQYF	TGTGCCAGCAGCAAAGGGCGGGGGGGCCAAGATACGCAGTATTTT
-	TRBJ1-1	TRBV18	TRBD1	CASSQSGGTEAFF	TGTGCCAGCTCGCAATCAGGGGGCACTGAAGCTTTCTTT
-	TRBJ1-1	TRBV18	-	CASSQAGATEAFF	TGTGCCAGCTCACAGGCAGGGGCCACTGAAGCTTTCTTT
once	TRBJ2-5	TRBV6-5	TRBD1	CASSRDRARSETQYF	TGTGCCAGCAGTAGGGACAGGGCCAGATCAGAGACCCAGTACTTC
-	TRBJ1-4	TRBV7-8	TRBD1	CASSLGGQGREKLFF	TGTGCCAGCAGCTTAGGGGGACAGGGGAGGGAAAAACTGTTTTTT
-	TRBJ2-7	TRBV9	-	CASSVDSSYEQYF	TGTGCCAGCAGCGTAGATAGCTCCTACGAGCAGTACTTC
-	TRBJ2-1	TRBV6-5	TRBD2	CASRAGGRYEQFF	TGTGCCAGCAGGGCGGGGGGCCGCTATGAGCAGTTCTTC
-	TRBJ1-5	TRBV19	TRBD1	CASSIGGTGAFNQPQHF	TGTGCCAGTAGTATAGGCGGGACAGGGGCTTTCAATCAGCCCCAGCATTTT